This is a list of T cell receptor beta chains from one sample in a study of T-cell reconstitution after alpha-beta-depleted transplantation in children. In TCRdb, the PCR reads were re-called with MiXCR into one record per CDR3 protein. The sample shows a few hundred thousand distinct CDR3 sequences, approximately 10% of them seen only once. Material: PBMCs from the stem cell graft donor, obtained from the stem cell graft. These receptors were collected from a human donor who donated a stem cell graft to a child with acute myeloid leukemia. Each CDR3 is given with its conserved first and last residue. The D gene is left open where the match is weak. Only part of the rows carry a size: once, few, many, or a class if the clone is expanded.

>few|TRBD2|TRBV7-9|TRBJ2-3
TGTGCCAGCAGGGACAGCGGGAGGACCCCAGATACGCAGTATTTT
CASRDSGRTPDTQYF
>many|NA|TRBV7-2|TRBJ2-1
TGTGCCAGCAGTCAGAATGAGCAGTTCTTC
CASSQNEQFF
>few|TRBD1|TRBV9|TRBJ2-7
TGTGCCAGCAGCGTCGGTCTAGGACAGGACGAGCAGTACTTC
CASSVGLGQDEQYF
>NA|NA|TRBV5-1|TRBJ2-4
TGCGCCAGCAGCTTGGGCGGGACAGCCCAAAACATTCAGTACTTC
CASSLGGTAQNIQYF
>few|NA|TRBV7-2|TRBJ2-3
TGTGCCAGCAGCAAGGGACTCCTGGAGGATACGCAGTATTTT
CASSKGLLEDTQYF
>NA|TRBD1|TRBV5-6|TRBJ2-1
TGTGCCAGCAGCTGGGAGACAGGGGGGAATGAGCAGTTCTTC
CASSWETGGNEQFF
>many|TRBD1|TRBV5-1|TRBJ1-1
TGCGCCAGCAGCGAAGGACAGGACACTGAAGCTTTCTTT
CASSEGQDTEAFF
>few|NA|TRBV12-3/TRBV12-4|TRBJ1-2
TGTGCCAGCAGTTTAGGGACAGCCCTCTCTGGCTACACCTTC
CASSLGTALSGYTF
>NA|NA|TRBV15|TRBJ2-7
TGTGCCACCAGCAGGATACAGGGAGGGAGCTCCTACGAGCAGTACTTC
CATSRIQGGSSYEQYF
>NA|NA|TRBV20-1|TRBJ2-1
TGCAGTGCAAATGCTGGGGGGCTGGATGAGCAGTTCTTC
CSANAGGLDEQFF
>NA|NA|TRBV9|TRBJ2-3
TGTGCCAGCAGCCCTGCGGGTCGCACAGATACGCAGTATTTT
CASSPAGRTDTQYF
>few|NA|TRBV5-5|TRBJ2-1
TGTGCCAGCAGCCGAGCCGGGCCAGCCATATACAATGAGCAGTTCTTC
CASSRAGPAIYNEQFF
>many|NA|TRBV5-1|TRBJ2-2
TGCGCCAGCAGCTTAAGAGCGAACACCGGGGAGCTGTTTTTT
CASSLRANTGELFF
>many|TRBD2|TRBV5-1|TRBJ2-3
TGCGCCAGCGGATTAGCGGGGGGGGCTACAGATACGCAGTATTTT
CASGLAGGATDTQYF
>few|NA|TRBV20-1|TRBJ2-5
TGCAGTGCTAGAGATCTGCGAGGGATTTCCATAGAGACCCAGTACTTC
CSARDLRGISIETQYF
>many|TRBD2|TRBV9|TRBJ2-5
TGTGCCAGCAGCGTAGGACTAGCGGGGGCCCTTGCCCAAGAGACCCAGTACTTC
CASSVGLAGALAQETQYF
>few|NA|TRBV5-1|TRBJ2-2
TGCGCCAGCAGCTTGGCCGCCCGGTCCCCCGGGGAGCTGTTTTTT
CASSLAARSPGELFF
>NA|NA|TRBV7-9|TRBJ2-1
TGTGCCAGCAGCTTGGTAGCGAAGGGGGAGCAGTTCTTC
CASSLVAKGEQFF
>many|NA|TRBV20-1|TRBJ1-4
TGCAGTGCTAGAGGCGGAAGACGGGAAAAACTGTTTTTT
CSARGGRREKLFF
>few|NA|TRBV3-1|TRBJ1-2
TGTGCCAGCAGGGGGACGAACTATGGCTACACCTTC
CASRGTNYGYTF
>few|NA|TRBV18|TRBJ2-5
TGTGCCAGCTCACCACAGGCCAGGGGAGGGCAAGAGACCCAGTACTTC
CASSPQARGGQETQYF
>many|NA|TRBV12-5|TRBJ2-1
TGTGCTAGTGGTTTGACTAGGGGCAATGAGCAGTTCTTC
CASGLTRGNEQFF
>many|NA|TRBV5-5|TRBJ2-2
TGTGCCAGCAGCTTCTTAGTAGAAACCGGGGAGCTGTTTTTT
CASSFLVETGELFF
>few|NA|TRBV5-5|TRBJ2-2
TGTGCCAGCAGCTTGGTAGCCGGGATCGCCGGGGAGCTGTTTTTT
CASSLVAGIAGELFF
>NA|TRBD1|TRBV20-1|TRBJ2-2
TGCAGTGCTAGCCCGGGACAGGGGCCCGGGGAGCTGTTTTTT
CSASPGQGPGELFF
>NA|TRBD2|TRBV5-1|TRBJ2-5
TGCGCCAGCACGGGGGGGCATCCACAAGAGACCCAGTACTTC
CASTGGHPQETQYF